This entry lists 21 T cell receptor beta chains sequenced from one sample in a study of T cells in Graves' hyperthyroidism and ophthalmopathy. RNA transcripts served as the template for amplifying TCR beta CDR3 regions. The HTBI primer set served for first-round RT-PCR of the TCR CDR3. TCRdb recomputed calls from the multiplex PCR reads with MiXCR, one row per CDR3 protein. The sample lists around 360,000 distinct CDR3 sequences, approximately 14% occurring once. Source material: blood. These receptor sequences come from a woman aged 60 to 75 with Graves' ophthalmopathy.

This chain links TRBV6-1 with TRBJ2-3, with TRBD2 identical over 7 bases. Germline-derived CDR1 and CDR2 are MNHNS and SASEGT. With 6 bases clipped from V and 0 bases from J, the junction kept 3 bases outside the gene matches. This CDR3 contains 14 residues. CDR3 sequence (DNA): TGTGCCAGCAGCCTACTAGCGAGCACAGATACGCAGTATTTT. As protein: CASSLLASTDTQYF.

This clonotype was seen at least ten times. The J gene is TRBJ2-1, the V gene TRBV6-1; the match to TRBD2 covers 7 bases. Looked up from germline, CDR1 is MNHNS and CDR2 is SASEGT. J was trimmed by 0 bases and V by 6 bases; bases with no gene match: 11. CDR3 length: 17 amino acids. For the CDR3, the DNA is TGTGCCAGCAGGACTAGCCCTAGGGTCCGCTCCTACAATGAGCAGTTCTTC. Its protein product is CASRTSPRVRSYNEQFF.

Worth noting for this clonotype: This sequence may be a read error, since a much larger clone differs from it by one base. The chain employs TRBV28 and TRBJ2-1; perhaps TRBD1 as D (5 bases). CDR1 and CDR2 from the germline V gene are MDHEN and SYDVKM. The CDR3 sequence is 15 residues long. The CDR3 nucleotides read TGTGCCAGCACCCCAGTAGGGGATTCCTACAATGGGCAGTTCTTC. This sequence encodes CASTPVGDSYNGQFF.

Ten or more counts support this clonotype. This chain connects TRBV12-3 or TRBV12-4 to TRBJ2-5, with 15 bases matching TRBD2. The CDR3 is 17 residues long. V lost 6 bases and J lost 2; bases outside the gene matches: 7. This chain's CDR3 is CASSSGTSGRWQETQYF. The CDR3 coding sequence is TGTGCCAGCAGCTCCGGGACTAGCGGGAGGTGGCAAGAGACCCAGTACTTC.

Ten or more counts support this clonotype. The rearrangement links TRBV28 to TRBJ1-2, with D perhaps TRBD1 (6 bases). V was cut by 3 bases and J by 4 bases, with 9 bases left in between. Germline-derived CDR1 and CDR2 are MDHEN and SYDVKM. The CDR3 loop spans 13 amino acids. The CDR3 loop is CASSFAGAYGYTF. In nucleotides, the CDR3 is TGTGCCAGCAGTTTCGCGGGGGCCTATGGCTACACCTTC.

This clonotype was counted at least ten times. V and J are TRBV20-1 and TRBJ1-4; tentative D call: TRBD1 (5 bases). The CDR3 spans 12 residues. Between the trimmed V and J ends, which lost 6 bases and 8 bases, there was a span of 13 bases. Per the germline V gene, CDR1 is DFQATT and CDR2 is SNEGSKA (reference sequence). CDR3 in DNA: TGCAGTGCCGAGAATAGGGGAGAAAAACTGTTTTTT. This encodes CSAENRGEKLFF.

This clonotype came up many times. The chain couples TRBV20-1 to TRBJ2-5; 8 nucleotides match TRBD2. Germline V gene lookup returns CDR1 DFQATT and CDR2 SNEGSKA (reference sequence). This CDR3 has 17 residues. Trimming cost V 1 base and J 4 bases; bases outside gene matches: 14. The CDR3 here is CSARGPPESGSGETQYF. The CDR3 bases are TGCAGTGCTAGAGGCCCCCCGGAAAGCGGGAGTGGAGAGACCCAGTACTTC.

This clonotype came up a few times. The chain carries TRBV24-1 and TRBJ2-5; 8 bases are a match to TRBD1. J gave up 4 bases and V 3 bases, and 6 bases lay outside the gene matches. Germline V gives CDR1 KGHDR, CDR2 SFDVKD. The CDR3 is made up of 15 amino acids. CDR3 in amino acids: CATSDTRGRPETQYF. In DNA form, the CDR3 reads TGTGCCACCAGTGATACCAGGGGGCGCCCAGAGACCCAGTACTTC.

This clonotype was observed at least ten times. The V and J genes are TRBV20-1 and TRBJ2-1, with TRBD2 matching over 13 bases. CDR1 DFQATT and CDR2 SNEGSKA come from the germline V gene (reference sequence). The V gene end was trimmed by 1 base and the J gene end by 12 bases; junction bases not matched to a gene: 3. This CDR3 is 13 amino acids long. The CDR3 loop is CSARGGTSGTQFF. The CDR3 DNA follows: TGCAGTGCTAGAGGAGGGACTAGCGGGACGCAGTTCTTC.

The sample holds many counts of this clonotype. The rearrangement links TRBV5-1 to TRBJ1-1; possible D gene TRBD1, 5 bases. V lost 3 bases, J lost 0 bases, and 12 bases lay in between. Germline V gives CDR1 SGHRS, CDR2 YFSETQ. This CDR3 contains 15 residues. In DNA form, the CDR3 reads TGCGCCAGCAGCTCCCAGGGAGGCATGAACACTGAAGCTTTCTTT. Translated: CASSSQGGMNTEAFF.

Ten or more counts support this clonotype. The rearrangement uses TRBV3-1 and TRBJ1-1; no definite D call. Trimming took off 0 bases at V and 1 base at J, with 9 bases between the two ends. The germline gives CDR1 LGHDT, CDR2 YNNKEL (reference sequence). The CDR3 length is 15 residues. The CDR3 is CASSQDRRGNTEAFF. As DNA, the CDR3 is TGTGCCAGCAGCCAAGATCGGCGGGGGAACACTGAAGCTTTCTTT.

This clonotype was recorded at least ten times. This chain links TRBV10-2 with TRBJ1-1, with 9 bases aligning to TRBD1. The junction had 10 bases not matched to a gene; V was cut back by 1 base and J by 4 bases. CDR3 size: 17 residues. Germline-derived CDR1 and CDR2 are WSHSY and SAAADI. Written as DNA, the CDR3 is TGCGCCAGCAGTGAGTTGAGGGGACAGGGTTTCGGCACTGAAGCTTTCTTT. This translates into CASSELRGQGFGTEAFF.

This clonotype was counted ten times or more. The chain has TRBV20-1 and TRBJ2-7; TRBD1 aligns across 12 bases. With 3 bases clipped from V and 6 bases from J, the junction kept 9 bases outside the gene matches. Germline V CDR1 and CDR2: DFQATT, SNEGSKA (reference sequence). The CDR3 runs to 15 residues. CDR3 coding DNA: TGCAGTGCTAGGTCGGGACAGGGGGCGTCGGGCGAGCAGTACTTC. It translates to CSARSGQGASGEQYF.

This clonotype was detected many times. The chain is built from TRBV28 and TRBJ2-1; D not resolved. The CDR3 totals 12 residues. Germline CDR1 and CDR2: MDHEN and SYDVKM. V lost 0 bases, J lost 4 bases, and 1 base lay in between. DNA of the CDR3: TGTGCCAGCAGTTTATGGTACAATGAGCAGTTCTTC. It specifies CASSLWYNEQFF.

This clonotype was counted at least ten times. The CDR3 protein is CASSNLRGRDEQFF. For the CDR3, the DNA is TGTGCCAGCAGTAATCTGCGGGGGCGCGATGAGCAGTTCTTC. This chain joins TRBV6-1 and TRBJ2-1; perhaps TRBD2 as D (7 bases). V was clipped by 5 bases and J by 8 bases, with 16 bases between them. CDR3 size: 14 residues. The germline V gene has CDR1 MNHNS and CDR2 SASEGT.

This clonotype was recorded many times. The CDR3 protein is CASSLAPGGGFYNEQFF. The CDR3, as DNA: TGTGCCAGCAGCTTGGCCCCGGGGGGCGGGTTTTACAATGAGCAGTTCTTC. V and J are TRBV7-2 and TRBJ2-1; TRBD2 might be the D (7 bases). The CDR3 is 17 residues long. Per germline, CDR1 SGHTA and CDR2 FQGNSA. V lost 3 bases to trimming and J lost 4 bases, with 19 bases between them.

Only a few counts were recorded for this clonotype. The gene calls are TRBV6-1 and TRBJ2-3, with 8 positions matching TRBD1. With V trimmed by 8 bases and J by 1 base, 5 bases remained unmatched. Per germline, CDR1 MNHNS and CDR2 SASEGT. This CDR3 has 14 amino acids. Here the CDR3 reads CASLPDRGTDTQYF. In DNA, the CDR3 is TGTGCCAGCCTCCCGGACAGGGGCACAGATACGCAGTATTTT.

Ten or more counts support this clonotype. The rearrangement links TRBV30 to TRBJ1-2; TRBD1 aligns across 9 bases. Trimming removed 3 bases from V and 5 bases from J; junction bases left unmatched: 4. Germline lookup yields CDR1 GTSNPN and CDR2 SVGIG (reference sequence). The CDR3 totals 13 residues. The CDR3 coding sequence is TGTGCCTGGAGCCCCGACAGGGGGTATGGCTACACCTTC. It codes for CAWSPDRGYGYTF. The variable domain in full, completed from reference TRBV30 and TRBJ1-2, reads SQTIHQWPATLVQPVGSPLSLECTVEGTSNPNLYWYRQAAGRGLQLLFYSVGIGQISSEVPQNLSASRPQDRQFILSSKKLLLSDSGFYLCAWSPDRGYGYTFGSGTRLTVV.

Points on this clonotype: One base away lies a much larger clone, so this may be a sequencing read error. V is TRBV28 and J is TRBJ1-2; D may be TRBD1 (6 bases). The CDR3 consists of 11 residues. The germline V gene has CDR1 MDHEN and CDR2 SYDVKM. With 8 bases removed from V and 4 bases from J, the gap between germline ends came to 8 bases. This chain's CDR3 is CASRDTYGYTF. The CDR3 DNA sequence: TGTGCCAGCCGGGACACCTATGGCTACACCTTC.

The chain joins TRBV20-1 to TRBJ2-7, with 11 bases lining up with TRBD1. The CDR3 sequence is 15 residues long. Trimming removed 3 bases from V and 3 bases from J; junction bases left unmatched: 7. Germline V gives CDR1 DFQATT, CDR2 SNEGSKA (reference sequence). For the CDR3, the DNA is TGCAGTGCTAGCCCCGGACAGGGGGCGGTCTACGAGCAGTACTTC. Translation: CSASPGQGAVYEQYF.

Here the CDR3 reads CAISRTGTGVYEQYF. CDR3 nucleotide sequence: TGTGCCATCAGTCGGACCGGGACAGGGGTTTACGAGCAGTACTTC. The rearrangement joins TRBV10-3 to TRBJ2-7; 10 bases match TRBD1. Germline CDR1 and CDR2: ENHRY and SYGVKD. The CDR3 loop spans 15 amino acids. Trimming removed 5 bases from V and 4 bases from J; junction bases left unmatched: 8.